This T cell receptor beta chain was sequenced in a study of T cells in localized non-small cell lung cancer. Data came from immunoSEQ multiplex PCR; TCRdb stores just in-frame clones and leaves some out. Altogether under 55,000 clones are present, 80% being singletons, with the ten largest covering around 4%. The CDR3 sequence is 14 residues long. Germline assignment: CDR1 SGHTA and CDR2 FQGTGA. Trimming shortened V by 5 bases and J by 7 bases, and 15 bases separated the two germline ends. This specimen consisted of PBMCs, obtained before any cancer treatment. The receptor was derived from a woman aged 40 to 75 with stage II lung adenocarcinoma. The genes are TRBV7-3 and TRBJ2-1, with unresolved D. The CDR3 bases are TGTGCCAGCAGCCGATCGAGCAGACATAATGAGCAGTTCTTC. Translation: CASSRSSRHNEQFF.